The rows below give T cell receptor beta chains drawn from one sample of a study of blood T cells in healthy people across ages. One entry per CDR3 protein, called by TCRdb with MiXCR from the 5' RACE reads. The sample lists 1.8 million or so distinct CDR3 sequences, more than 35% occurring once. The sequencing input was blood. Receptors originate from a human donor in good health. Both conserved end residues are part of each CDR3. The D gene is left open where the match is weak. Not every row has a clone size; where given, it reads once, few, many or a size class.

TRBJ2-1 | few | TRBD2 | TRBV6-4 | CASRALGGGYNEQFF | TGTGCCAGCCGAGCCCTGGGCGGGGGTTACAATGAGCAGTTCTTC
TRBJ2-3 | NA | TRBD1 | TRBV2 | CASRKDRGGTDTQYF | TGTGCCAGCAGAAAGGACAGGGGCGGCACAGATACGCAGTATTTT
TRBJ2-5 | few | NA | TRBV6-1 | CASSENYVIQETQYF | TGTGCCAGCAGTGAAAATTACGTAATTCAAGAGACCCAGTACTTC
TRBJ1-1 | NA | TRBD1 | TRBV7-2 | CASSLGLQGAEAFF | TGTGCCAGCAGCTTAGGCCTTCAGGGGGCGGAGGCTTTCTTT
TRBJ2-3 | few | NA | TRBV7-7 | CASSPTGGSHDTQYF | TGTGCCAGCAGCCCGACCGGGGGTAGCCACGATACGCAGTATTTT
TRBJ1-2 | NA | NA | TRBV7-2 | CASSLEATRGGYTF | TGTGCCAGCAGCTTAGAGGCAACTAGGGGTGGCTACACCTTC
TRBJ1-5 | many | NA | TRBV12-3/TRBV12-4 | CASTTQGHQPQHF | TGTGCCAGCACCACCCAGGGGCATCAGCCCCAGCATTTT
TRBJ2-6 | few | TRBD1 | TRBV5-1 | CASSLVTGDGSGANVLTF | TGCGCCAGCAGCTTGGTCACAGGGGACGGATCTGGGGCCAACGTCCTGACTTTC
TRBJ1-2 | NA | TRBD1 | TRBV10-3 | CAISYRGNNYGYTF | TGTGCCATCAGTTACAGGGGTAACAACTATGGCTACACCTTC
TRBJ1-4 | few | NA | TRBV7-9 | CASSLVGDGGKLFF | TGTGCCAGCAGCTTAGTGGGAGACGGGGGAAAACTGTTTTTT
TRBJ2-7 | many | NA | TRBV7-2 | CASSLGGGSYEQYF | TGTGCCAGCAGCTTAGGAGGGGGATCCTACGAGCAGTACTTC
TRBJ2-7 | few | NA | TRBV20-1 | CSAITPSLNYEQYF | TGCAGTGCTATAACTCCCTCCCTTAACTACGAGCAGTACTTC
TRBJ2-5 | NA | NA | TRBV5-1 | CASSLGYPQETQYF | TGCGCCAGCAGCTTGGGCTACCCCCAAGAGACCCAGTACTTC
TRBJ1-5 | NA | NA | TRBV7-9 | CASSLEAGGDQPQHF | TGTGCCAGCAGCTTAGAGGCGGGGGGCGATCAGCCCCAGCATTTT
TRBJ1-1 | once | NA | TRBV29-1 | CSVRGGIALEAFF | TGCAGCGTTAGAGGGGGGATAGCGCTTGAAGCTTTCTTT
TRBJ2-5 | NA | NA | TRBV7-6 | CASSLDRGTLYF | TGTGCCAGCAGCTTAGATAGGGGGACCCTGTACTTC
TRBJ1-2 | NA | TRBD1 | TRBV20-1 | CSARTGGSNYGYTF | TGCAGTGCTCGGACAGGGGGAAGTAACTATGGCTACACCTTC
TRBJ2-7 | NA | TRBD1 | TRBV20-1 | CSARSGQAYEQYF | TGCAGTGCTAGATCGGGACAGGCCTACGAGCAGTACTTC
TRBJ1-1 | NA | NA | TRBV7-9 | CASSLGRGALGDTEAFF | TGTGCCAGCAGCTTAGGCCGTGGGGCCTTGGGGGACACTGAAGCTTTCTTT
TRBJ1-1 | NA | TRBD1 | TRBV29-1 | CSVEFLNSGTGLGNTEAFF | TGCAGCGTTGAGTTTCTAAACTCCGGGACAGGGTTAGGGAACACTGAAGCTTTCTTT
TRBJ2-5 | NA | NA | TRBV10-3 | CAISESRLGEETQYF | TGTGCCATCAGTGAGTCCCGACTAGGGGAAGAGACCCAGTACTTC
TRBJ2-5 | NA | TRBD2 | TRBV4-1 | CASSQEGGEPRETQYF | TGCGCCAGCAGCCAAGAGGGGGGGGAGCCCAGAGAGACCCAGTACTTC